These 30 T cell receptor beta chains were sequenced from one sample in a study of T cells in Graves' hyperthyroidism and ophthalmopathy. Amplified TCR beta CDR3 regions derived from RNA transcripts. TCR CDR3 underwent first-round RT-PCR with the HTBI primer set. Each CDR3 protein gets one entry after TCRdb re-called the multiplex PCR reads with MiXCR. The profile shows 500,000 to 800,000 distinct CDR3 sequences, just under 45% of them singletons. The sample was peripheral blood or thyroid tissue (not recorded which). The receptors derive from an adult man with Graves' disease, either hyperthyroidism or ophthalmopathy (not recorded which).

This clonotype was observed a handful of times. The CDR3: CASSATTTGGFGYTF. Here the CDR3 DNA reads TGTGCCAGCAGTGCCACGACGACAGGGGGCTTTGGCTACACCTTC. V is TRBV6-6 and J is TRBJ1-2; 10 positions match TRBD1. Per germline, CDR1 MNHNY and CDR2 SVGAGI (reference sequence). V lost 5 bases to trimming and J lost 7 bases; unmatched junction nucleotides: 10. This CDR3 spans 15 amino acids.

The table lists this clonotype with a count of one. The rearrangement links TRBV7-7 to TRBJ1-5, with TRBD1 matching over 9 bases. J lost 4 bases, V lost 6 bases, and 7 bases had no gene match. Per the germline V gene, CDR1 is SSHAT and CDR2 is FNYEAQ (reference sequence). CDR3 length: 15 amino acids. CDR3 sequence: CASSERDRGNQPQHF. CDR3 bases: TGTGCCAGCAGTGAAAGAGACAGGGGGAATCAGCCCCAGCATTTT. Full variable domain (rest looked up from reference TRBV7-7 and TRBJ1-5): GAGVSQSPRYKVTKRGQDVTLRCDPISSHATLYWYQQALGQGPEFLTYFNYEAQPDKSGLPSDRFSAERPEGSISTLTIQRTEQRDSAMYRCASSERDRGNQPQHFGDGTRLSIL.

Points on this clonotype: A read error is possible here, since a much larger clone lies one base away. CDR3 loop: CAGSLGLAGGRYEQYF. The CDR3 bases are TGTGCCGGCAGCTTGGGACTAGCGGGGGGACGATACGAGCAGTACTTC. This chain joins TRBV7-6 and TRBJ2-7, with 15 bases aligning to TRBD2. The CDR3 loop spans 16 amino acids. Germline CDR1 and CDR2: SGHVS and FNYEAQ. Full variable domain (remainder filled in from reference TRBV7-6 and TRBJ2-7): GAGVSQSPRYKVTKRGQDVALRCDPISGHVSLYWYRQALGQGPEFLTYFNYEAQQDKSGLPNDRFSAERPEGSISTLTIQRTEQRDSAMYRCAGSLGLAGGRYEQYFGPGTRLTVT.

The chain has TRBV24-1 and TRBJ2-1; tentatively, D is TRBD2 (6 bases). The V gene's germline CDR1 is KGHDR and CDR2 SFDVKD. This CDR3 is 13 amino acids long. Trimming shortened V by 0 bases and J by 10 bases, and 9 bases separated the two germline ends. The CDR3 sequence is CATSDLITSEQFF. The CDR3 nucleotides read TGTGCCACCAGTGATTTGATTACTAGCGAGCAGTTCTTC.

V gene TRBV10-3 combines with J gene TRBJ1-2; 9 nucleotides line up with TRBD1. J lost 0 bases, V lost 0 bases, and 5 bases had no gene match. Germline assignment: CDR1 ENHRY and CDR2 SYGVKD. There are 17 residues in the CDR3. DNA of the CDR3: TGTGCCATCAGTGAGTCTTCGGGGACAGGGACTAACTATGGCTACACCTTC. Protein: CAISESSGTGTNYGYTF.

The genes are TRBV27 and TRBJ1-2; 11 bases agree with TRBD1. CDR1 MNHEY and CDR2 SMNVEV come from the germline V gene (reference sequence). The length of the CDR3 is 13 residues. After removal of 5 bases from V and 6 bases from J, the junction contained 2 bases not matched to a gene. CDR3 bases: TGTGCCAGCAGTACGGACAGGGGGCATGGCTACACCTTC. It encodes CASSTDRGHGYTF.

This clonotype has a count of ten or more. This rearrangement joins TRBV9 to TRBJ1-5; D call uncertain. The V and J ends lost 0 bases and 3 bases respectively, with 7 bases between them. The length of the CDR3 is 14 residues. CDR1 is SGDLS, CDR2 YYNGEE, per germline. CDR3 protein: CASSVGWLNQPQHF. For the CDR3, the DNA is TGTGCCAGCAGCGTAGGATGGCTCAATCAGCCCCAGCATTTT.

Many counts were recorded for this clonotype. The chain employs TRBV7-9 and TRBJ2-5, with D tentatively TRBD2 (5 bases). Trimming removed 2 bases from V and 5 bases from J, with 12 bases in between. The CDR3 totals 14 residues. CDR1 and CDR2 from the germline V gene are SEHNR and FQNEAQ (reference sequence). The CDR3 loop is CASSLRGRGETQYF. CDR3 in DNA: TGTGCCAGCAGCTTACGGGGAAGAGGCGAGACCCAGTACTTC.

This clonotype has only a few counts. This sequence joins TRBV19 and TRBJ2-7; 7 nucleotides match TRBD1. CDR3 length equals 14 residues. After removal of 8 bases from V and 3 bases from J, the junction contained 10 bases not matched to a gene. Germline CDR1 is LNHDA and CDR2 is SQIVND (reference sequence). As DNA, the CDR3 is TGTGCCAGTGCGAAAGACGGGGACAGCTACGAGCAGTACTTC. Translation: CASAKDGDSYEQYF.

In its sample, this clonotype was seen many times. A junction boundary mismatches the germline segment, possibly from a read error. V usage is TRBV29-1 and J usage is TRBJ1-2; unclear D gene. Per the germline V gene, CDR1 is SQVTM and CDR2 is ANQGSEA. The CDR3 runs 13 residues. CDR3 sequence (DNA): TGCAGCGTGGAAGAACCAGACCTATATGGCTACACCTTC. It translates to CSVEEPDLYGYTF.

Turning to this clonotype: This could be a read error, since a much larger clone is one nucleotide away. The J gene is TRBJ2-7, the V gene TRBV2; D unclear. The CDR3 has 14 residues. Trimming removed 4 bases from V and 2 bases from J, with 12 bases in between. Per the germline V gene, CDR1 is SNHLY and CDR2 is FYNNEI. CDR3 sequence: CASSGALSPYEQYF. The CDR3 DNA is TGTGCCAGCAGTGGAGCATTATCGCCCTACGAGCAGTACTTC.

The CDR3 coding sequence is TGTGCCAGCAGCTCCGCGGGCAGGGTGGGGACCGGGGAGCTGTTTTTT. Protein: CASSSAGRVGTGELFF. The chain joins TRBV9 to TRBJ2-2; either TRBD1 or TRBD2 may supply D (5 bases each). The CDR3 runs to 16 residues. Trimming took 4 bases from V and 5 from J, leaving 18 bases between them. Germline lookup yields CDR1 SGDLS and CDR2 YYNGEE. Combining the CDR3 with reference TRBV9 and TRBJ2-2 gives the whole variable domain DSGVTQTPKHLITATGQRVTLRCSPRSGDLSVYWYQQSLDQGLQFLIQYYNGEERAKGNILERFSAQQFPDLHSELNLSSLELGDSALYFCASSSAGRVGTGELFFGEGSRLTVL.

Points on this clonotype: A clone one base away is much larger, so this may be a read error. CDR3 sequence: CSAREEGWVQETQYF. CDR3 sequence (DNA): TGCAGTGCTAGAGAGGAGGGTTGGGTACAAGAGACCCAGTACTTC. The chain recombines TRBV20-1 with TRBJ2-5; D might be TRBD2 (6 bases). The V end lost 0 bases, the J end lost 2 bases, and 13 bases lay between the germline ends. This CDR3 contains 15 residues. Looked up from germline, CDR1 is DFQATT and CDR2 is SNEGSKA (reference sequence).

The chain carries TRBV15 and TRBJ2-3; a possible D gene is TRBD2 (6 bases). Trimming stripped 5 bases from V and 1 base from J, with 7 bases between. The germline gives CDR1 LNHNV, CDR2 YYDKDF (reference sequence). The CDR3 is 13 amino acids. The CDR3 spells CATSSGGTDTQYF. CDR3 DNA: TGTGCCACCAGCTCGGGGGGCACAGATACGCAGTATTTT.

The sample holds one count of this clonotype. A read error may be the cause here, since a much bigger clone is one base away. This chain links TRBV12-3 or TRBV12-4 with TRBJ1-4, with TRBD1 matching over 9 bases. The CDR3 length is 13 residues. CDR3 in amino acids: CANSGDRAKALFF. DNA for the CDR3: TGTGCCAACAGTGGGGACAGGGCGAAGGCACTGTTTTTT.

This clonotype was recorded many times. J is TRBJ1-2 and V is TRBV29-1; 9 bases map to TRBD1. Losses at the gene ends were 6 bases for V and 7 bases for J; bases not matched to a gene: 9. The length of the CDR3 is 13 residues. Per the germline V gene, CDR1 is SQVTM and CDR2 is ANQGSEA. The CDR3 nucleotides read TGCAGCGTCTCCCGGGACAGGGAATCTGGCTACACCTTC. Its translation is CSVSRDRESGYTF.

This chain uses TRBV2 with TRBJ2-5; the match to TRBD1 covers 7 bases. J lost 1 base, V lost 2 bases, and 7 bases had no gene match. This CDR3 comprises 16 residues. The V gene's germline CDR1 is SNHLY and CDR2 FYNNEI. In DNA form, the CDR3 reads TGTGCCAGCAGTGAAATAGTAGGGACAGCCCAAGAGACCCAGTACTTC. Protein: CASSEIVGTAQETQYF. Full variable domain (missing parts from reference TRBV2 and TRBJ2-5): EPEVTQTPSHQVTQMGQEVILRCVPISNHLYFYWYRQILGQKVEFLVSFYNNEISEKSEIFDDQFSVERPDGSNFTLKIRSTKLEDSAMYFCASSEIVGTAQETQYFGPGTRLLVL.

The count of this clonotype is one. The chain has TRBV24-1 and TRBJ2-5, with a tentative D call TRBD1 (5 bases). V lost 5 bases, J lost 5 bases, and 11 bases lay in between. Per the germline V gene, CDR1 is KGHDR and CDR2 is SFDVKD. The CDR3 runs to 13 residues. CDR3 in amino acids: CATSASQGETQYF. The CDR3 nucleotides are TGTGCCACCAGTGCTAGTCAGGGCGAGACCCAGTACTTC.

With respect to this clonotype: This could be a read error, since a much larger clone is one nucleotide away. The chain is built from TRBV7-8 and TRBJ2-2; D is possibly TRBD2 (5 bases). The CDR3 consists of 13 residues. CDR1 SGHVS and CDR2 FQNEAQ come from the germline V gene. CDR3 DNA sequence: TGTGACAGCAGCTTAGACTATACCGGGGAGCTGTTTTTT. The encoded protein is CDSSLDYTGELFF. The whole variable domain, filled in from reference TRBV7-8 and TRBJ2-2, reads GAGVSQSPRYKVAKRGQDVALRCDPISGHVSLFWYQQALGQGPEFLTYFQNEAQLDKSGLPSDRFFAERPEGSVSTLKIQRTQQEDSAVYLCDSSLDYTGELFFGEGSRLTVL.

Points on this clonotype: This may come from a read error, since a much larger clone is one base off. This sequence joins TRBV7-2 and TRBJ2-7; the D is unclear. Germline assignment: CDR1 SGHTA and CDR2 FQGNSA. This CDR3 comprises 13 residues. V was cut by 1 base and J by 5 bases, with 9 bases left in between. CDR3 sequence reads: CASSLGPRNEQYF. The CDR3 DNA reads TGTGCCAGCAGCTTAGGACCGAGGAACGAGCAGTACTTC.

This clonotype was picked up a small number of times. This chain connects TRBV7-6 to TRBJ1-2; 7 bases map to TRBD1. Germline V gene sequence: CDR1 SGHVS, CDR2 FNYEAQ. J lost 1 base, V lost 5 bases, and 7 bases had no gene match. This CDR3 is built from 15 residues. CDR3: CASSPGTEVNYGYTF. DNA of the CDR3: TGTGCCAGCAGCCCCGGGACAGAGGTTAACTATGGCTACACCTTC.

The rearrangement joins TRBV24-1 to TRBJ1-2, with 8 bases lining up with TRBD1. The germline gives CDR1 KGHDR, CDR2 SFDVKD. The CDR3 loop spans 13 amino acids. J lost 8 bases, V lost 11 bases, and 12 bases had no gene match. In nucleotides, the CDR3 is TGTGCCAGCAGGGAATGGACAGGGCGAGGCTACACCTTC. This gives the protein CASREWTGRGYTF.

This clonotype was found many times. V usage is TRBV2 and J usage is TRBJ1-5; D is unclear. The CDR3 contains 15 residues. V gave up 7 bases and J gave up 0 bases, with 13 bases separating them. Germline loops: CDR1 SNHLY, CDR2 FYNNEI. CDR3 residues: CASKVGVYSNQPQHF. Written as DNA, the CDR3 is TGTGCCAGCAAGGTCGGGGTTTATAGCAATCAGCCCCAGCATTTT.

This clonotype was seen at least ten times. The chain links TRBV7-8 to TRBJ1-3; 7 nucleotides align to TRBD1. CDR3 length equals 15 residues. The V gene end was trimmed by 5 bases and the J gene end by 4 bases; junction bases not matched to a gene: 8. Germline-derived CDR1 and CDR2 are SGHVS and FQNEAQ. The CDR3 spells CASSPRQGRGNTIYF. The CDR3 DNA sequence: TGTGCCAGCAGCCCTAGACAGGGCAGAGGAAACACCATATATTTT. The variable domain in full, with the rest retrieved from reference TRBV7-8 and TRBJ1-3, is GAGVSQSPRYKVAKRGQDVALRCDPISGHVSLFWYQQALGQGPEFLTYFQNEAQLDKSGLPSDRFFAERPEGSVSTLKIQRTQQEDSAVYLCASSPRQGRGNTIYFGEGSWLTVV.

The chain employs TRBV20-1 and TRBJ1-5, with D hard to call. The CDR3 is 14 residues long. V was pared by 3 bases and J by 7 bases, with 16 bases between. Germline CDR1 reads DFQATT; CDR2 reads SNEGSKA (reference sequence). The CDR3 here is CSASPVVGQQPQHF. Written as DNA, the CDR3 is TGCAGTGCTAGTCCGGTGGTAGGGCAGCAGCCCCAGCATTTT.

The J gene is TRBJ1-4, the V gene TRBV29-1, with TRBD1 matching over 7 bases. The germline gives CDR1 SQVTM, CDR2 ANQGSEA. This CDR3 is 14 amino acids long. The V gene end was trimmed by 5 bases and the J gene end by 5 bases; junction bases not matched to a gene: 8. In nucleotides, the CDR3 is TGCAGCGTTTCATTCGGGACAGCAAATGAAAAACTGTTTTTT. Translating it yields CSVSFGTANEKLFF.

The table lists this clonotype with a few counts. Its ends do not fully match the called genes, so a read error is possible. The chain couples TRBV5-1 to TRBJ1-1, with 7 bases fitting TRBD1. CDR3 length: 15 amino acids. Germline CDR1 and CDR2: SGHRS and YFSETQ. The CDR3 here is CASSAGDSLNTEAFF. The DNA for the CDR3 is TGTGCCAGCAGCGCGGGGGACAGCCTGAACACTGAAGCTTTCTTT.

This chain connects TRBV29-1 to TRBJ1-3; TRBD1 might be the D (6 bases). V gave up 8 bases and J gave up 0 bases, with 11 bases separating them. CDR3 length: 13 amino acids. CDR1 and CDR2 (germline): SQVTM, ANQGSEA. The CDR3 DNA is TGCAGCTCGGACAGCACCTCTGGAAACACCATATATTTT. It encodes CSSDSTSGNTIYF.

The sample holds many counts of this clonotype. V usage is TRBV7-8 and J usage is TRBJ1-6; 9 nucleotides align to TRBD1. The CDR3 has 17 residues. Germline CDR1 SGHVS, CDR2 FQNEAQ. The trim removed 0 bases at V and 7 bases at J, leaving 7 bases unmatched. CDR3 nucleotides: TGTGCCAGCAGCTTAGCCATTGGGACAGGGCGGAATTCACCCCTCCACTTT. Protein sequence: CASSLAIGTGRNSPLHF.

This clonotype was picked up many times. The chain recombines TRBV29-1 with TRBJ2-5; 8 bases match TRBD2. Germline CDR1 reads SQVTM; CDR2 reads ANQGSEA. This CDR3 comprises 12 residues. V shed 5 bases, J shed 7 bases, and the junction held 6 bases outside the gene matches. CDR3 DNA: TGCAGCGTTTCGGGGGGGCGTGGGACCCAGTACTTC. Its translation: CSVSGGRGTQYF.